One sample yielded the 4 T cell receptor beta chains listed below, sequenced in a study of T cells in women clearing cervical HPV infection. The repertoire was sequenced with immunoSEQ multiplex PCR; TCRdb's copy has only in-frame clones and lacks some. This repertoire includes approximately 40,000 clones. Material for sequencing was blood buffy coat. The source is a woman between 18 and 75 years old with a cervical HPV16 infection that either progressed to CIN3+ or cleared (not recorded which).

To note about this clone: Read data end 3 residues before the CDR3 end; the end is taken from the germline J gene. The V and J genes are TRBV5-1 and TRBJ1-4; D uncertain. Per germline, CDR1 SGHRS and CDR2 YFSETQ. This CDR3 spans 13 amino acids. CDR3 protein: CASSLAYGQELFF. The sequenced part of the CDR3 DNA is TGCGCCAGCAGCTTGGCCTATGGGCAGGAA.

For this clone: The read ends 3 residues shy of where the CDR3 ends; the end is completed using the germline J gene. The chain joins TRBV16 to TRBJ2-5; 8 bases map to TRBD1. J gave up 5 bases and V 9 bases, and 8 bases lay outside the gene matches. The CDR3 is 13 amino acids. CDR1 KGHSY and CDR2 FQNENV come from the germline V gene. Here the CDR3 reads CASTRTGLETQYF. The DNA read from the CDR3 is TGTGCCAGTACAAGGACAGGGTTGGAGACC.

For this clone: Sequencing ends 3 residues short of the CDR3 end; the germline J gene provides the rest. The rearrangement uses TRBV6-2 or TRBV6-3 and TRBJ2-7; 7 positions agree with TRBD2. The CDR3 has 14 residues. The germline CDR1 and CDR2 sequences are MNHEY and SVGEGT. The V gene end was trimmed by 4 bases and the J gene end by 4 bases; junction bases not matched to a gene: 7. CDR3 bases read: TGTGCCAGCAGTTCCGTCGCGGGAGCGTACGAG. Its translation is CASSSVAGAYE. The whole CDR3 reads CASSSVAGAYEQYF.

About this clone itself: The sequence runs out 3 residues before the end of the CDR3; the remainder is reconstructed from the germline J gene. The rearrangement uses TRBV20-1 and TRBJ2-7; 9 positions match TRBD1. J was trimmed by 2 bases and V by 3 bases; bases with no gene match: 8. The CDR3 is 15 residues long. Germline V gene sequence: CDR1 DFQATT, CDR2 SNEGSKA (reference sequence). Partial CDR3 DNA: TGCAGTGCTAGCTTAGGGACAGGGCTGCCCTACGAG. This gives the protein CSASLGTGLPYE. The whole CDR3 is CSASLGTGLPYEQYF.